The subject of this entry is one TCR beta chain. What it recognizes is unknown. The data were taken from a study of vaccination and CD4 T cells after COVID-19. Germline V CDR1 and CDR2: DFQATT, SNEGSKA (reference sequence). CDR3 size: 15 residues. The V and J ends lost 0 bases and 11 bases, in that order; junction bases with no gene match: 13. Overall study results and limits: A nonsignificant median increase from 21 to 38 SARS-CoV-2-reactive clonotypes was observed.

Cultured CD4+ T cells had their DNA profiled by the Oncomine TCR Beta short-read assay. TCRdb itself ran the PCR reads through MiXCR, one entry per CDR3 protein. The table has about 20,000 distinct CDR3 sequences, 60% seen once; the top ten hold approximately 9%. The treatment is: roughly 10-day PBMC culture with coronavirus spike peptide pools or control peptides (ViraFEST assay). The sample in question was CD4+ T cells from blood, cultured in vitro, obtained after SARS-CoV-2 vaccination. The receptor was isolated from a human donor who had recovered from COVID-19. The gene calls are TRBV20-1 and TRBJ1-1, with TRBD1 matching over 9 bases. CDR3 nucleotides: TGCAGTGCTAGAGATCAGGGACAGGGCTATAGGAAGGCTTTCTTT. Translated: CSARDQGQGYRKAFF.